The 20 T cell receptor beta chains reported below all come from one sample, sequenced in a study of vaccination effects on CD4 cells after COVID-19. Antigen-specific CD4+ T cell clonotypes were called by their expansion after viral peptide-pool culture in ViraFEST. Isolation of CD4+ T cells took place after nine to ten days of culture. Between March and December 2020, the person had a SARS-CoV-2 infection that PCR confirmed. TCRdb keeps only in-frame clones here, not all; method: immunoSEQ multiplex PCR. This table has 20,000 or so clones, roughly 74% appearing once. What these receptors recognize is not known. Source: CD4+ T cells from PBMCs cultured with SARS-CoV-2 spike peptides, taken before COVID-19 vaccination. The receptor source for this set is a human donor who had a prior SARS-CoV-2 infection.

The genes are TRBV12-2 and TRBJ1-6. TRBV12-2 is tagged as a pseudogene. This CDR3 spans 17 amino acids. DNA for the CDR3: TGTGCAAGTCGGGAAAGCCGGGGACCGAGCACCCCTACACCCCTCCACTTT. This translates into CASRESRGPSTPTPLHF.

V is TRBV19 and J is TRBJ2-7; 7 bases fit TRBD1. The CDR3 extends over 14 amino acids. Germline loops: CDR1 LNHDA, CDR2 SQIVND (reference sequence). With V trimmed by 4 bases and J by 3 bases, 6 bases remained unmatched. Here the CDR3 reads CASSRDRDSYEQYF. The CDR3 DNA sequence: TGTGCCAGTAGTAGGGACCGGGACAGCTACGAGCAGTACTTC. Together with reference TRBV19 and TRBJ2-7, the CDR3 gives the full variable domain: DGGITQSPKYLFRKEGQNVTLSCEQNLNHDAMYWYRQDPGQGLRLIYYSQIVNDFQKGDIAEGYSVSREKKESFPLTVTSAQKNPTAFYLCASSRDRDSYEQYFGPGTRLTVT.

J is TRBJ1-2 and V is TRBV5-1; weak D call: TRBD1 (6 bases). The CDR3 consists of 13 residues. V lost 5 bases and J 6 bases, leaving 14 bases between the germline ends. Germline V gene sequence: CDR1 SGHRS, CDR2 YFSETQ. In DNA, the CDR3 is TGCGCCAGCAGGAAGGGGGGAGAAGATGGCTACACCTTC. This gives the protein CASRKGGEDGYTF.

This clone has just a few counts. The rearrangement links TRBV7-2 to TRBJ2-1, with 9 bases fitting TRBD2. Germline V gene data show CDR1 as SGHTA and CDR2 as FQGNSA. The V segment lost 2 bases and the J segment 4 bases; nucleotides outside the gene matches: 3. This CDR3 region has 15 residues. The CDR3 nucleotides are TGTGCCAGCAGCTTATCGCTAGCGGGGTACAATGAGCAGTTCTTC. This encodes CASSLSLAGYNEQFF.

This clone came up a few times. The J gene is TRBJ2-1, the V gene TRBV5-1; the match to TRBD2 covers 8 bases. Unmatched junction bases numbered 6, after V lost 0 bases and J lost 4 bases. Looked up from germline, CDR1 is SGHRS and CDR2 is YFSETQ. CDR3 size: 16 residues. In DNA form, the CDR3 reads TGCGCCAGCAGCTTGGTATTCGGGAGGGATTACAATGAGCAGTTCTTC. Translating gives CASSLVFGRDYNEQFF. Based on the CDR3 plus reference TRBV5-1 and TRBJ2-1, the full variable domain is KAGVTQTPRYLIKTRGQQVTLSCSPISGHRSVSWYQQTPGQGLQFLFEYFSETQRNKGNFPGRFSGRQFSNSRSEMNVSTLELGDSALYLCASSLVFGRDYNEQFFGPGTRLTVL.

The chain links TRBV20-1 to TRBJ2-5; no clear D gene. The V gene lost 8 bases and the J gene lost 1 base, with 8 bases spanning the gap. Per the germline V gene, CDR1 is DFQATT and CDR2 is SNEGSKA (reference sequence). The CDR3 runs 11 residues. The CDR3 reads CSQLLQETQYF. The CDR3 DNA is TGCAGTCAACTCCTCCAAGAGACCCAGTACTTC.

V usage is TRBV25-1 and J usage is TRBJ2-7; 10 nucleotides align to TRBD2. V was clipped by 4 bases and J by 3 bases; unmatched bases: 6. The CDR3 extends over 15 amino acids. Germline V gives CDR1 MGHDK, CDR2 SYGVNS. The CDR3 nucleotides are TGTGCCAGCAGTGCCCACGGGACTAGCGACTACGAGCAGTACTTC. Encoded protein: CASSAHGTSDYEQYF.

This clone has a handful of counts. V gene TRBV7-2 combines with J gene TRBJ1-4, with 7 bases identical to TRBD1. The CDR3 is 14 amino acids. Looked up from germline, CDR1 is SGHTA and CDR2 is FQGNSA. The trim removed 5 bases at V and 7 bases at J, leaving 7 bases unmatched. CDR3 loop: CASSQNRGGEKLFF. In DNA form, the CDR3 reads TGTGCCAGCAGCCAAAACAGGGGTGGTGAAAAACTGTTTTTT.

The sample holds one count of this clone. This sequence joins TRBV18 and TRBJ1-5; 7 bases are shared with TRBD1. The germline CDR1 and CDR2 sequences are KGHSH and LQKENI. This CDR3 contains 15 residues. The junction had 5 bases not matched to a gene; V was cut back by 2 bases and J by 4 bases. CDR3 sequence reads: CASSPNRGWNQPQHF. DNA of the CDR3: TGTGCCAGCTCACCAAACAGGGGTTGGAATCAGCCCCAGCATTTT.

The count of this clone is one. The chain is built from TRBV5-4 and TRBJ2-7; 9 positions match TRBD2. Germline loops: CDR1 SGHNT, CDR2 YYREEE (reference sequence). The CDR3 spans 15 residues. The V segment lost 4 bases and the J segment 5 bases; nucleotides outside the gene matches: 10. DNA of the CDR3: TGTGCCAGCAGCGCCGGCGGGGGGGACCGGGACGAGCAGTACTTC. This sequence encodes CASSAGGGDRDEQYF.

This chain uses TRBV18 with TRBJ2-7, with D perhaps matching TRBD1 or TRBD2 (5 bases each). CDR3 length: 15 amino acids. The V and J ends lost 4 bases and 0 bases respectively, with 13 bases between them. Germline V gene sequence: CDR1 KGHSH, CDR2 LQKENI. Written as DNA, the CDR3 is TGTGCCAGCTCACAGCAAGAGGGGAGCTCCTACGAGCAGTACTTC. Its translation: CASSQQEGSSYEQYF.

This clone occurred once. The chain links TRBV10-2 to TRBJ2-2; the D gene is possibly TRBD1 (6 bases). The CDR3 length is 16 residues. In germline, CDR1 is WSHSY, CDR2 SAAADI. V lost 6 bases and J lost 1, with 15 bases in between. For the CDR3, the DNA is TGCGCCAGCAGGGGGGCGGGCGGCCAGAACACCGGGGAGCTGTTTTTT. This codes for CASRGAGGQNTGELFF.

The gene calls are TRBV6-5 and TRBJ2-1, with D possibly being TRBD2 (6 bases). The CDR3 is 15 amino acids. V was trimmed by 4 bases and J by 1 base, leaving 11 bases between them. CDR1 is MNHEY, CDR2 SVGAGI, per germline. Written as DNA, the CDR3 is TGTGCCAGCAGTTCACCCGGGAGTTCCTACAATGAGCAGTTCTTC. Its translation: CASSSPGSSYNEQFF.

This sequence joins TRBV7-9 and TRBJ1-1; D not certain. The CDR3 covers 13 residues. The germline V gene has CDR1 SEHNR and CDR2 FQNEAQ (reference sequence). Trimming left V 7 bases short and J 1 base short, with 10 bases between. CDR3: CASTLRRNTEAFF. The CDR3 DNA reads as TGTGCCAGCACCCTCAGGCGGAACACTGAAGCTTTCTTT.

The chain is built from TRBV11-2 and TRBJ2-5, with D hard to call. This CDR3 has 12 residues. In germline, CDR1 is SGHAT, CDR2 FQNNGV. V was clipped by 5 bases and J by 5 bases, with 9 bases between them. DNA of the CDR3: TGTGCCAGCAGCCCCAGATTGGAGACCCAGTACTTC. This encodes CASSPRLETQYF.

The chain couples TRBV15 to TRBJ1-2; 7 positions agree with TRBD1. Germline V gene sequence: CDR1 LNHNV, CDR2 YYDKDF (reference sequence). CDR3 length equals 15 residues. V lost 5 bases and J lost 4; bases outside the gene matches: 10. This CDR3 is CATSPGQESFYGYTF. The CDR3 bases are TGTGCCACCAGCCCCGGACAGGAGAGTTTCTATGGCTACACCTTC.

CDR3 in DNA: TGTGCCAGCAGCCAAGTCCGTAACAGTCCTAACTATGGCTACACCTTC. Translated: CASSQVRNSPNYGYTF. The V and J genes are TRBV3-1 (or the pseudogene TRBV3-2) and TRBJ1-2; D remains ambiguous. Per the germline V gene, CDR1 is LGHDT and CDR2 is YNNKEL (reference sequence). The CDR3 runs to 16 residues. V shed 1 base and J shed 0 bases, with 12 bases lying between them.

The chain recombines TRBV7-9 with TRBJ2-1; D remains unclear. V gave up 7 bases and J gave up 5 bases, with 9 bases separating them. CDR3 length: 12 amino acids. From germline, CDR1 is SEHNR and CDR2 FQNEAQ (reference sequence). The CDR3 protein is CASNRKDNEQFF. CDR3 bases: TGTGCCAGCAACCGGAAGGACAATGAGCAGTTCTTC.

The chain carries TRBV3-1 (or the pseudogene TRBV3-2) and TRBJ1-2, with D perhaps TRBD1 (6 bases). Germline-derived CDR1 and CDR2 are LGHDT and YNNKEL (reference sequence). Trimming took off 3 bases at V and 8 bases at J, with 16 bases between the two ends. The CDR3 is made up of 14 amino acids. This chain's CDR3 is CASSHRVGGNGYTF. Written as DNA, the CDR3 is TGTGCCAGCAGCCACCGGGTAGGGGGGAACGGCTACACCTTC.

The CDR3 nucleotides read TGTGCCAGCAGCTTGACTCTCTACGAGCAGTACTTC. It encodes CASSLTLYEQYF. The V call is TRBV5-6, the J call TRBJ2-7; D remains unclear. V dropped 1 base and J dropped 3 bases, with 5 bases sitting between them. Germline CDR1 reads SGHDT; CDR2 reads YYEEEE. This CDR3 comprises 12 residues.